The 4 T cell receptor beta chains listed next were all sequenced from one sample in a study of blood T cell repertoires in COVID-19. Sequenced by immunoSEQ multiplex PCR; TCRdb stores in-frame clones only, minus some. The table has 250,000 to 350,000 clones, around four fifths seen once; the top ten hold 4.1%. Sample: peripheral blood. The receptors originated from a woman aged 45-59 years with active or convalescent COVID-19.

As concerns this clone: Other nucleotide sequences from this sample produce the same CDR3. This chain links TRBV6-5 with TRBJ2-1, with 11 bases fitting TRBD1. Germline CDR1 reads MNHEY; CDR2 reads SVGAGI. The CDR3 has 15 residues. V gave up 0 bases and J gave up 7 bases; unmatched junction bases: 2. The CDR3: CASSYSGTGGNEQFF. The DNA for the CDR3 is TGTGCCAGCAGTTACTCCGGGACAGGGGGTAATGAGCAGTTCTTC.

The chain combines TRBV6-5 with TRBJ2-5; TRBD2 agrees at 9 bases. This CDR3 region has 14 residues. Germline-derived CDR1 and CDR2 are MNHEY and SVGAGI. The CDR3 DNA reads TGTGCGGAGGGAGCGGGAGGCGGGAGAGAGACCCAGTACTTC. Translated, it gives CAEGAGGGRETQYF.

The chain links TRBV4-1 to TRBJ1-1; possibly TRBD1 for D (5 bases). The germline V gene has CDR1 MGHRA and CDR2 YSYEKL. The V end lost 0 bases, the J end lost 6 bases, and 11 bases lay between the germline ends. The CDR3 has 14 amino acids. The CDR3, as DNA: TGCGCCAGCAGCCAAGATCCCCGGGGGTCTGAAGCTTTCTTT. As protein: CASSQDPRGSEAFF.

The CDR3 loop reads CASSLTPLDWNTGELFF. As DNA, the CDR3 is TGTGCCAGCAGTTTAACCCCACTAGACTGGAACACCGGGGAGCTGTTTTTT. The rearrangement joins TRBV28 to TRBJ2-2; a weak D match, TRBD2 (5 bases). Per germline, CDR1 MDHEN and CDR2 SYDVKM. Trimming took 2 bases from V and 1 from J, leaving 14 bases between them. The CDR3 is made up of 17 amino acids.